This TCR beta chain comes out of a study of identical twins. One entry per CDR3 protein, called by TCRdb with MiXCR from the 5' RACE reads. The data show hundreds of thousands of distinct CDR3 sequences, 15% to 20% seen once. The CDR3 totals 15 residues. Trimming pared 5 bases from V and 5 bases from J, leaving 18 bases between. In addition, the sample was reused for a study of T cells expressing NK-cell markers.

The clonotype originates from a woman aged 18-30 years in good health. Material for sequencing was PBMCs. V gene TRBV12-3 or TRBV12-4 combines with J gene TRBJ1-1; D is ambiguous. The CDR3 loop reads CASSPRREVPTEAFF. CDR3 sequence (DNA): TGTGCCAGCAGTCCGCGACGGGAGGTTCCTACTGAAGCTTTCTTT.